This TCR beta chain was captured by sequencing in a study of cytomegalovirus exposure and HLA in healthy donors. The PCR had 60 Vbeta and 13 Jbeta primers. The repertoire was sequenced with immunoSEQ multiplex PCR; TCRdb's copy has only in-frame clones and lacks some. The profile shows roughly 150,000 clones, approximately 80% of them singletons. General observations from the study: Rare sequences made up most TCRs, while some public TCRs were found in many donors.

Regarding this clone: The target antigen is unknown.

Sequencing input: PBMCs. This clonotype was obtained from a man aged 45 to 65 in good health and CMV-seropositive.

As DNA, the CDR3 is TGTGCCAGCAGTCCTAGAGAGGGAGTGACCCAGTACTTC. Residues: CASSPREGVTQYF. The V gene is TRBV6-1, the J gene TRBJ2-5, with a possible D match to TRBD2 (5 bases). Germline V gives CDR1 MNHNS, CDR2 SASEGT. This CDR3 region has 13 residues. V dropped 5 bases and J dropped 7 bases, with 14 bases sitting between them.